This TCR beta chain appears in the sequencing data of a study of tumor-infiltrating lymphocytes in primary liver carcinoma. Study context: Staging placed the tumors at T1-T3 N0M0, and they measured about 4 to 10 cm across. Tissue type made little difference to sample yields of roughly 3.65 to 7.5 million productive TCRbeta reads.

Many counts were recorded for this clonotype. Germline lookup yields CDR1 MNHNS and CDR2 SASEGT. CDR3 length equals 14 residues. V lost 5 bases and J 3 bases, leaving 11 bases between the germline ends. Production of TCR beta cDNA used 500 ng total RNA together with a constant-region primer. A slightly modified ARM-PCR protocol with three nested multiplex PCR rounds produced these TCR beta libraries. A C-beta reverse primer and TRBV1-TRBV30 forward primers served in each of the first two PCR rounds, at 9 to 11 cycles apiece. TCRdb processed the multiplex PCR reads anew with MiXCR; each CDR3 protein has one entry. Altogether 300,000 to 400,000 distinct CDR3 sequences are present, 65% being singletons, with the ten largest covering 5.5% to 7%. In addition to blood RNA drawn from unsorted whole blood, germline DNA was extracted. No patient had received treatment, and all had chronic HBV infection.

The origin of this receptor is a man aged 35-49 years with primary liver carcinoma and hepatitis B virus infection. The chain has TRBV6-1 and TRBJ1-5, with D unresolved. Specimen: peripheral blood. The CDR3 region has the DNA TGTGCCAGCAGTTCCCGGAGCCTCAATCAGCCCCAGCATTTT. Translated, it gives CASSSRSLNQPQHF.